A single sample gave rise to the 32 T cell receptor beta chains below, sequenced in a study of glioma-infiltrating T cells. Amplification of TCR alpha and beta CDR3 regions from RNA used iRepertoire nested multiplex PCR. TCRdb re-analysed the multiplex PCR reads in MiXCR, keeping a single row per CDR3 protein. In the table there are about 380,000 distinct CDR3 sequences, about 40% of which are singletons. Sequences were obtained from glioma tissue, nonneoplastic brain tissue, or PBMCs (not recorded which). The receptors were sampled from a human donor with low-grade glioma or glioblastoma, undergoing nonglioma brain surgery, or in good health (not recorded which).

This clonotype was counted ten times or more. The rearrangement links TRBV27 to TRBJ2-7; D perhaps matches TRBD1 (5 bases). Trimming took 2 bases from V and 4 from J, leaving 12 bases between them. The CDR3 length is 14 residues. Germline-derived CDR1 and CDR2 are MNHEY and SMNVEV (reference sequence). The CDR3 nucleotides are TGTGCCAGCAGTTTAAGGGGCGGCACATACGAGCAGTACTTC. It translates to CASSLRGGTYEQYF.

This clonotype was observed a few times. The V call is TRBV28, the J call TRBJ2-4; TRBD2 agrees at 14 bases. CDR3 size: 16 residues. Germline CDR1 and CDR2: MDHEN and SYDVKM. V shed 5 bases and J 7 bases; nucleotides not matched to a gene: 7. CDR3 region: CASSPGTSGRGNIQYF. CDR3 nucleotides: TGTGCCAGCAGTCCGGGGACTAGCGGGAGAGGGAACATTCAGTACTTC.

The chain recombines TRBV4-1 with TRBJ2-7; TRBD1 agrees at 9 bases. With V trimmed by 3 bases and J by 4 bases, 7 bases remained unmatched. Germline CDR1 MGHRA, CDR2 YSYEKL. This CDR3 has 15 residues. The CDR3 nucleotides read TGCGCCAGCAGCCAGGCACCGGGACAGGGATACGAGCAGTACTTC. This codes for CASSQAPGQGYEQYF.

With respect to this clonotype: A much larger clone is a single base away; this may be a read error. The chain joins TRBV27 to TRBJ1-6; D unresolved. In germline, CDR1 is MNHEY, CDR2 SMNVEV (reference sequence). V lost 3 bases and J 9 bases, leaving 12 bases between the germline ends. The length of the CDR3 is 14 residues. The CDR3 coding sequence is TGTGCCAGCAGTTTCGGCGGGCCCGGTTCACCCCTCCACTTT. This translates into CASSFGGPGSPLHF.

On this clonotype: One junction end disagrees with the germline gene, perhaps due to a read error. The chain uses TRBV29-1 and TRBJ2-3; TRBD2 agrees at 9 bases. The CDR3 consists of 16 residues. Germline V CDR1 and CDR2: SQVTM, ANQGSEA. The CDR3 DNA follows: TGCAGCGTTGAGGTGCTAGCGGGGCTTAGCACAGATACGCGGTATTTT. Its translation: CSVEVLAGLSTDTRYF.

This clonotype was found many times. The V and J genes are TRBV6-1 and TRBJ1-1; 7 bases match TRBD1. Germline values: CDR1 MNHNS, CDR2 SASEGT. V gave up 8 bases and J gave up 3 bases; unmatched junction bases: 6. The CDR3 extends over 13 amino acids. The DNA of the CDR3 is TGTGCCAGCTCGACGGGACAGTACACTGAAGCTTTCTTT. Its protein product is CASSTGQYTEAFF.

V usage is TRBV18 and J usage is TRBJ1-2; 7 bases are a match to TRBD1. The CDR3 spans 15 residues. Losses at the gene ends were 3 bases for V and 0 bases for J; bases not matched to a gene: 4. Germline CDR1 is KGHSH and CDR2 is LQKENI. DNA of the CDR3: TGTGCCAGCTCACCGAGGACAGGAGCTAACTATGGCTACACCTTC. This encodes CASSPRTGANYGYTF.

Remarks on this clonotype: The junction does not match germline at one end; this may be a read error. This chain links TRBV7-9 with TRBJ2-5; 13 bases fit TRBD2. CDR3 length: 17 amino acids. Germline CDR1 reads SEHNR; CDR2 reads FQNEAQ (reference sequence). The CDR3 DNA follows: TGTGCCAGCGGCTTACGGACTAGCGGGAGTTGGGGAGAGACCCAGTACTTC. This codes for CASGLRTSGSWGETQYF.

In its sample, this clonotype was seen many times. J is TRBJ2-1 and V is TRBV28; 7 nucleotides line up with TRBD1. The CDR3 is made up of 17 amino acids. Germline CDR1 and CDR2: MDHEN and SYDVKM. V lost 3 bases, J lost 6 bases, and 14 bases stayed unmatched. CDR3 bases: TGTGCCAGCAGTTTGTTTAGGGGGCCAAAGGTTAGCAATGAGCAGTTCTTC. This encodes CASSLFRGPKVSNEQFF. Looking up the rest from reference TRBV28 and TRBJ2-1 gives the full variable domain: DVKVTQSSRYLVKRTGEKVFLECVQDMDHENMFWYRQDPGLGLRLIYFSYDVKMKEKGDIPEGYSVSREKKERFSLILESASTNQTSMYLCASSLFRGPKVSNEQFFGPGTRLTVL.

This clonotype was recorded once. This sequence joins TRBV4-2 and TRBJ2-1, with TRBD2 matching over 12 bases. This CDR3 spans 16 amino acids. Germline lookup yields CDR1 LGHNA and CDR2 YNFKEQ. Trimming took 4 bases from V and 7 from J; bases not matched to a gene: 8. The CDR3 DNA reads as TGTGCCAGCAGCCCCCAGACTAGCGGGAGTAGGAATGAGCAGTTCTTC. Translation: CASSPQTSGSRNEQFF.

Comment on this clonotype: A read error may account for a junction end that differs from germline. V gene TRBV20-1 combines with J gene TRBJ2-7, with 8 nucleotides matching TRBD1. The CDR3 totals 14 residues. Germline CDR1 and CDR2: DFQATT and SNEGSKA (reference sequence). The CDR3 here is CSARGEITGGRQYF. For the CDR3, the DNA is TGCAGTGCCAGAGGCGAAATTACAGGGGGTAGGCAGTACTTC.

This clonotype was counted many times. The rearrangement links TRBV6-1 to TRBJ2-7; 9 bases are shared with TRBD1. The V segment lost 7 bases and the J segment 3 bases; nucleotides outside the gene matches: 4. The CDR3 is 13 amino acids. Germline V gives CDR1 MNHNS, CDR2 SASEGT. Written as DNA, the CDR3 is TGTGCCAGCATCCGACAGGGGGGCTACGAGCAGTACTTC. Protein: CASIRQGGYEQYF.

The rearrangement links TRBV28 to TRBJ1-5; 11 nucleotides align to TRBD1. V shed 6 bases, J shed 7 bases, and the junction held 8 bases outside the gene matches. CDR1 is MDHEN, CDR2 SYDVKM, per germline. The CDR3 consists of 15 residues. The CDR3 nucleotides are TGTGCCAGCAGCATGGGACAGGGGGAGGGGCAGCCCCAGCATTTT. The encoded protein is CASSMGQGEGQPQHF.

This clonotype has only a few counts. This chain uses TRBV28 with TRBJ1-5, with D perhaps TRBD1 (5 bases). This CDR3 is built from 13 residues. The germline gives CDR1 MDHEN, CDR2 SYDVKM. Trimming cost V 6 bases and J 9 bases, with 15 bases left between them. As DNA, the CDR3 is TGTGCCAGCAGACCGCCCGGGGGGAGGCCCCAGCATTTT. This encodes CASRPPGGRPQHF.

Note on this clonotype: The germline gene is not matched at one end of the junction; a read error may be the cause. The gene calls are TRBV20-1 and TRBJ2-4; 12 bases agree with TRBD1. Looked up from germline, CDR1 is DFQATT and CDR2 is SNEGSKA (reference sequence). The CDR3 runs to 20 residues. Written as DNA, the CDR3 is TGCAGTGCTAGAGATAGGAGGGACAGGGGGCGAGTACTAGCCAAAAACATTAAGTACTTC. Residues: CSARDRRDRGRVLAKNIKYF.

This clonotype appeared many times. This chain connects TRBV27 to TRBJ2-5, with 10 bases identical to TRBD2. Germline V lookup: CDR1 MNHEY, CDR2 SMNVEV (reference sequence). The CDR3 consists of 17 residues. V was clipped by 5 bases and J by 5 bases; unmatched bases: 14. The chain's CDR3 is CASSPPGTSVNRETQYF. In DNA form, the CDR3 reads TGTGCCAGCAGTCCCCCCGGGACTAGCGTAAATCGGGAGACCCAGTACTTC.

CDR3 residues: CASRPTTSGFDNEQFF. For the CDR3, the DNA is TGTGCCAGCAGACCTACCACTAGCGGGTTCGACAATGAGCAGTTCTTC. The gene calls are TRBV6-6 and TRBJ2-1, with 9 bases lining up with TRBD2. The CDR3 totals 16 residues. In germline, CDR1 is MNHNY, CDR2 SVGAGI (reference sequence). With 6 bases clipped from V and 5 bases from J, the junction kept 11 bases outside the gene matches.

The chain combines TRBV28 with TRBJ1-2, with TRBD1 matching over 7 bases. J gave up 3 bases and V 2 bases, and 6 bases lay outside the gene matches. The germline gives CDR1 MDHEN, CDR2 SYDVKM. The CDR3 runs to 15 residues. The DNA of the CDR3 is TGTGCCAGCAGTTTAATGACAGGGTTGGACTATGGCTACACCTTC. Its translation: CASSLMTGLDYGYTF.

Comments on this clonotype: A much bigger clone sits one base away, suggesting this may be a read error. The gene calls are TRBV28 and TRBJ2-3; D is unclear. V dropped 2 bases and J dropped 15 bases, with 21 bases sitting between them. Germline assignment: CDR1 MDHEN and CDR2 SYDVKM. This CDR3 is built from 14 residues. The CDR3 sequence is CASSLGVDVDSHYF. For the CDR3, the DNA is TGTGCCAGCAGTTTAGGGGTGGATGTTGACTCACATTATTTT.

Concerning this clonotype: With a much larger clone just one base away, this may be a read error. V usage is TRBV27 and J usage is TRBJ2-7; D might be TRBD2 (5 bases). This CDR3 is 13 amino acids long. Germline V gives CDR1 MNHEY, CDR2 SMNVEV (reference sequence). V lost 5 bases to trimming and J lost 4 bases, with 12 bases between them. The DNA for the CDR3 is TGTGCCAGCAGTCCCTGGACTCTTTACGAGCAGTACTTC. This translates into CASSPWTLYEQYF.

Worth noting for this clonotype: At one boundary the junction diverges from the germline segment, which might be a read error. The chain carries TRBV4-1 and TRBJ1-1; D gene unclear. Per the germline V gene, CDR1 is MGHRA and CDR2 is YSYEKL. This CDR3 is built from 13 residues. CDR3 bases: TGCTCCAGCAGCCATGAGGACAACACTGAAGCTTTCTTT. This codes for CSSSHEDNTEAFF.

This clonotype was picked up a small number of times. The chain carries TRBV4-2 and TRBJ1-1; D is unclear. The length of the CDR3 is 13 residues. Trimming took 0 bases from V and 3 from J, leaving 5 bases between them. Germline V CDR1 and CDR2: LGHNA, YNFKEQ. This CDR3 is CASSQDRYTEAFF. CDR3 nucleotide sequence: TGTGCCAGCAGCCAAGACCGATACACTGAAGCTTTCTTT.

The chain couples TRBV11-2 to TRBJ2-7; D gene unclear. The CDR3 is 13 residues long. The germline V gene has CDR1 SGHAT and CDR2 FQNNGV. The V gene lost 1 base and the J gene lost 6 bases, with 10 bases spanning the gap. The CDR3, as DNA: TGTGCCAGCAGCTTAGCCCTCAATAGCGAGCAGTACTTC. Its protein is CASSLALNSEQYF.

This clonotype was found many times. The chain employs TRBV7-2 and TRBJ2-5, with no clear D. Germline V gene data show CDR1 as SGHTA and CDR2 as FQGNSA. Trimming cost V 1 base and J 0 bases, with 12 bases left between them. This CDR3 region has 16 residues. The CDR3: CASSLGPTGYQETQYF. CDR3 coding DNA: TGTGCCAGCAGCTTAGGCCCGACCGGATACCAAGAGACCCAGTACTTC.

This clonotype was seen a handful of times. This chain links TRBV7-8 with TRBJ2-3; 11 bases agree with TRBD2. V shed 5 bases, J shed 1 base, and the junction held 5 bases outside the gene matches. The CDR3 totals 16 residues. The germline V gene has CDR1 SGHVS and CDR2 FQNEAQ. CDR3 nucleotides: TGTGCCAGCAGCATTTCTAGCGGGAGGCGCACAGATACGCAGTATTTT. It specifies CASSISSGRRTDTQYF.

Ten or more counts support this clonotype. The gene calls are TRBV15 and TRBJ2-5, with D uncertain. Germline CDR1 reads LNHNV; CDR2 reads YYDKDF (reference sequence). V lost 0 bases and J 5 bases, leaving 10 bases between the germline ends. The CDR3 consists of 14 residues. The CDR3 DNA reads TGTGCCACCAGCAGAGAGCCGAGTGAGGAGACCCAGTACTTC. As protein: CATSREPSEETQYF.

This clonotype occurred a few times. V is TRBV2 and J is TRBJ1-5; tentatively, D is TRBD1 (5 bases). Germline loops: CDR1 SNHLY, CDR2 FYNNEI. CDR3 size: 15 residues. V was shortened by 6 bases and J by 6 bases, with 18 bases between the two germline ends. The CDR3 nucleotides are TGTGCCAGCAGACCGGGGGGTCTCGCAGGTCAGCCCCAGCATTTT. Encoded protein: CASRPGGLAGQPQHF.

In regard to this clonotype: It may be a read error: a sequence one base away is much more abundant. This CDR3 fails to terminate in the conserved phenylalanine or tryptophan, so it likely reflects a read error. The limits of the CDR3 on the DNA are not certain, so only TCRdb's listed CDR3 is given. The rearrangement uses TRBV6-1 and TRBJ1-1. CDR1 and CDR2 from the germline V gene are MNHNS and SASEGT. From its first to its last residue, the CDR3 has 13 amino acids. The CDR3 sequence: CASSSVGLLFLSL.

To note about this clonotype: A much larger clone differs by one base, so this may be a read error. The CDR3 end shows no conserved phenylalanine or tryptophan, and so a read error is likely. The V gene is TRBV27, the J gene TRBJ1-5; D is possibly TRBD1 (5 bases). Trimming cost V 3 bases and J 2 bases, with 8 bases left between them. The CDR3 loop spans 14 amino acids. Germline V gene sequence: CDR1 MNHEY, CDR2 SMNVEV (reference sequence). CDR3 region: CASSFRDRNQPQHL. The CDR3 DNA sequence: TGTGCCAGCAGTTTCCGGGACCGCAATCAGCCCCAGCATCTT.

A word on this clonotype: One end of the junction is discordant with germline, which a read error may explain. The rearrangement links TRBV6-5 to TRBJ1-1; D gene ambiguous. This CDR3 contains 13 residues. Germline loops: CDR1 MNHEY, CDR2 SVGAGI. The CDR3 loop is CVSRRITHLEAFF. CDR3 nucleotides: TGTGTCAGCAGACGCATTACACATCTTGAAGCTTTTTTT.

V usage is TRBV28 and J usage is TRBJ1-2, with 7 bases matching TRBD1. Per the germline V gene, CDR1 is MDHEN and CDR2 is SYDVKM. This CDR3 region has 16 residues. The junction had 19 bases not matched to a gene; V was cut back by 5 bases and J by 10 bases. This CDR3 reads CASSPTQGPANYNYTF. The CDR3 nucleotides read TGTGCCAGCAGTCCCACACAGGGGCCAGCTAACTATAACTACACCTTC.

This clonotype came up a few times. The chain has TRBV20-1 and TRBJ1-6; D is undetermined. Germline V lookup: CDR1 DFQATT, CDR2 SNEGSKA (reference sequence). This CDR3 contains 14 residues. V was shortened by 5 bases and J by 7 bases, with 15 bases between the two germline ends. The CDR3 spells CSAPSWVANSPLHF. The CDR3 DNA is TGCAGTGCTCCCTCATGGGTTGCAAATTCACCCCTCCACTTT.